This is a list of T cell receptor beta chains from one sample in a study of CD8+ T cells in alopecia areata. Profiled with immunoSEQ multiplex PCR; TCRdb holds only in-frame clones, not every one. Among tens of thousands of clones listed, roughly 65% were seen once. Material: CD8+ T cells sorted from blood, obtained at week 4, from a patient treated with tofacitinib. These receptors all come from a human donor with alopecia areata. Both conserved end residues are part of each CDR3. Fields, in order: D gene, V gene, J gene, clone size, CDR3 protein, CDR3 DNA. The D gene is left open where the match is weak. Size is stated for part of the rows, as once, few or many counts, or as a class when the clone is expanded.

>-|TRBV4-3|TRBJ2-7|-
CASSQDRGGSYEQYF
TGCGCCAGCAGCCAAGATAGAGGAGGATCCTACGAGCAGTACTTC
>-|TRBV4-2|TRBJ2-7|-
CASSQGIGAHSYEQYF
TGTGCCAGCAGCCAAGGGATTGGGGCCCACTCCTACGAGCAGTACTTC
>TRBD1|TRBV4-3|TRBJ1-5|few
CASSQWTGNQPQHF
TGCGCCAGCAGCCAATGGACAGGGAATCAGCCCCAGCATTTT
>-|TRBV27|TRBJ1-1|-
CASSLTRNTEAFF
TGTGCCAGCAGTTTAACCCGAAACACTGAAGCTTTCTTT
>-|TRBV29-1|TRBJ2-7|-
CSVEGGNYEQYF
TGCAGCGTTGAGGGAGGCAACTACGAGCAGTACTTC
>-|TRBV28|TRBJ1-1|-
CASSLSSTEAFF
TGTGCCAGCAGTTTATCGAGCACTGAAGCTTTCTTT
>-|TRBV30|TRBJ1-4|-
CAWSEAVNEKLFF
TGTGCCTGGAGTGAGGCAGTTAATGAAAAACTGTTTTTT
>TRBD2|TRBV27|TRBJ2-7|-
CASSSFSGVSGEQYF
TGTGCCAGCAGTTCATTTAGCGGGGTGAGTGGGGAGCAGTACTTC
>-|TRBV15|TRBJ2-3|-
CATSSESTDTQYF
TGTGCCACCAGCAGCGAGAGCACAGATACGCAGTATTTT
>-|TRBV13|TRBJ1-4|-
CASSRTRGANEKLFF
TGTGCCAGCAGCCGGACACGGGGAGCTAATGAAAAACTGTTTTTT
>TRBD2|TRBV4-3|TRBJ2-1|-
CASSQDRVSGGYNEQFF
TGCGCCAGCAGCCAAGATCGGGTTAGCGGGGGATACAATGAGCAGTTCTTC
>TRBD1|TRBV30|TRBJ2-3|few
CACRQGDTQYF
TGTGCCTGCCGACAGGGCGATACGCAGTATTTT
>-|TRBV30|TRBJ2-1|-
CAWSIGGNEQFF
TGTGCCTGGAGTATTGGCGGAAATGAGCAGTTCTTC
>TRBD2|TRBV2|TRBJ2-4|few
CASSDGAGVIQYF
TGTGCCAGCAGTGACGGTGCGGGGGTGATTCAGTACTTC
>TRBD1|TRBV10-3|TRBJ2-7|-
CAITGTDSYEQYF
TGTGCCATCACCGGGACAGACTCCTACGAGCAGTACTTC
>-|TRBV7-9|TRBJ2-3|few
CASSTTRTQITDTQYF
TGTGCCAGCAGCACCACCCGGACCCAAATCACAGATACGCAGTATTTT
>TRBD2|TRBV6-5|TRBJ2-1|-
CASSQRGTYNEQFF
TGTGCCAGCAGCCAGCGGGGAACCTACAATGAGCAGTTCTTC
>TRBD1|TRBV7-3|TRBJ2-1|-
CASSLAGTGGNGWNEQFF
TGTGCCAGCAGCTTAGCAGGGACAGGGGGGAATGGGTGGAATGAGCAGTTCTTC
>-|TRBV30|TRBJ1-1|-
CAWSVGTNTEAFF
TGTGCCTGGAGTGTAGGGACGAACACTGAAGCTTTCTTT
>-|TRBV15|TRBJ2-7|-
CATSVPGSYEQYF
TGTGCCACCAGCGTCCCAGGGTCCTACGAGCAGTACTTC
>-|TRBV30|TRBJ1-1|-
CAWLGGNTEAFF
TGTGCCTGGTTGGGTGGAAACACTGAAGCTTTCTTT
>-|TRBV25-1|TRBJ2-7|-
CASSESLEGGAYEQYF
TGTGCCAGCAGTGAATCTTTAGAAGGGGGGGCCTACGAGCAGTACTTC
>-|TRBV29-1|TRBJ2-1|few
CSPEAVGEQFF
TGCAGCCCCGAGGCGGTCGGTGAGCAGTTCTTC
>TRBD2|TRBV7-6|TRBJ2-3|few
CASSLDASGGSDTQYF
TGTGCCAGCAGCTTAGATGCTAGCGGGGGGTCAGATACGCAGTATTTT
>-|TRBV29-1|TRBJ2-2|-
CSVEGDYLGELFF
TGCAGCGTTGAGGGGGATTATCTCGGGGAGCTGTTTTTT
>-|TRBV6-5|TRBJ2-5|-
CASSYLAGQETQYF
TGTGCCAGCAGTTACTTGGCAGGTCAAGAGACCCAGTACTTC
>-|TRBV27|TRBJ2-3|-
CASSGYGDTQYF
TGTGCCAGCAGTGGCTATGGGGATACGCAGTATTTT
>TRBD2|TRBV13|TRBJ2-3|-
CASSPPGGRDTQYF
TGTGCCAGCAGCCCACCGGGGGGGAGGGATACGCAGTATTTT
>TRBD2|TRBV6-4|TRBJ2-3|-
CASSDRAGGLDTQYF
TGTGCCAGCAGTGACAGGGCGGGGGGCCTGGATACGCAGTATTTT
>-|TRBV7-2|TRBJ2-7|-
CASSLGNEQYF
TGTGCCAGCAGCTTAGGCAACGAGCAGTACTTC
>-|TRBV9|TRBJ2-7|once
CASSEQGNGNEQYF
TGTGCCAGCAGCGAACAGGGAAACGGGAACGAGCAGTACTTC
>-|TRBV30|TRBJ1-5|once
CAWSGMDNQPQHF
TGTGCCTGGAGCGGGATGGACAATCAGCCCCAGCATTTT
>-|TRBV9|TRBJ2-1|-
CASSQAGNEQFF
TGTGCCAGCAGCCAGGCCGGGAATGAGCAGTTCTTC
>-|TRBV2|TRBJ1-1|-
CARGENTEAFF
TGTGCCAGGGGCGAGAACACTGAAGCTTTCTTT
>-|TRBV30|TRBJ1-3|-
CAWTDSGNTIYF
TGTGCCTGGACCGACTCTGGAAACACCATATATTTT
>TRBD2|TRBV15|TRBJ2-7|-
CATSLGTSGSYEQYF
TGTGCCACCAGCCTTGGGACTAGCGGCTCCTACGAGCAGTACTTC
>TRBD1|TRBV7-2|TRBJ2-4|-
CASSPGTVGNIQYF
TGTGCCAGCAGCCCAGGGACAGTTGGAAACATTCAGTACTTC